The 5 T cell receptor beta chains given below trace back to one sample, sequenced in a study of identical twins. TCRdb reanalysed the 5' RACE reads using MiXCR and keeps one entry per CDR3 protein. Of 700,000 or so distinct CDR3 sequences in the sample, approximately 9% are singletons; the top ten hold 0.75% to 1%. The sample was also reused in another study, on yellow fever vaccine responses in identical twins.

Source material: PBMCs. Receptor source: a woman younger than 30 in good health.

In its sample, this clonotype was seen a few times. This sequence joins TRBV19 and TRBJ1-5, with D hard to call. The germline V gene encodes CDR1 LNHDA and CDR2 SQIVND (reference sequence). The V and J ends lost 7 bases and 6 bases respectively, with 10 bases between them. There are 12 residues in the CDR3. The CDR3 nucleotides read TGTGCCAGTAAGGAGAGGACTCAGCCCCAGCATTTT. This gives the protein CASKERTQPQHF.

This clonotype was detected many times. The junction and the germline gene differ at one end; a read error may be behind it. The rearrangement links TRBV12-3 or TRBV12-4 to TRBJ1-2; possible D gene TRBD1, 5 bases. This CDR3 contains 12 residues. The CDR3 region is CASSFAPNQGLF. The CDR3 DNA reads as TGTGCCAGCAGTTTTGCCCCAAATCAGGGACTCTTC.

This clonotype was observed many times. V and J are TRBV6-5 and TRBJ2-7; possible D gene TRBD2, 7 bases. The germline V gene has CDR1 MNHEY and CDR2 SVGAGI. V lost 2 bases and J lost 6, with 14 bases in between. The CDR3 loop spans 14 amino acids. The CDR3 DNA sequence: TGTGCCAGCAGTTACGGGGGGGCCGGTTTCGAGCAGTACTTC. Its translation: CASSYGGAGFEQYF.

The sample holds a few counts of this clonotype. This chain uses TRBV2 with TRBJ2-1, with 7 bases identical to TRBD2. The CDR3 consists of 16 residues. The germline V gene has CDR1 SNHLY and CDR2 FYNNEI. The V and J ends lost 0 bases and 6 bases, in that order; junction bases with no gene match: 8. CDR3 in DNA: TGTGCCAGCAGTGAAGCTCGGGGGGTAGGTTTCAATGAGCAGTTCTTC. Its translation is CASSEARGVGFNEQFF.

The chain couples TRBV19 to TRBJ2-1, with D hard to call. V lost 5 bases and J lost 4, with 12 bases in between. Per the germline V gene, CDR1 is LNHDA and CDR2 is SQIVND (reference sequence). The CDR3 has 14 residues. Written as DNA, the CDR3 is TGTGCCAGTAGTCTCCGGGCTCAATACAATGAGCAGTTCTTC. It specifies CASSLRAQYNEQFF.